This TCR beta chain was sequenced during a study of T-cell memory formation after mild COVID-19. Trimming cost V 6 bases and J 8 bases, with 16 bases left between them. Germline CDR1 DFQATT, CDR2 SNEGSKA (reference sequence). CDR3 length equals 13 residues. TCRdb redid the calling of the 5' RACE reads with MiXCR, one entry per CDR3 protein. Of under 300,000 distinct CDR3 sequences listed, 8% to 9% are singletons. General study points: Some responding clones appeared in pre-infection memory, suggesting cross-reactive memory joined. Contracting CD8+ clones were enriched in EMRA, CD4+ mainly in CM and EM.

This clonotype has only a few counts. Antigen unknown. Sequencing was done on a sample of PBMCs or a T cell subset sorted from them (not recorded which). The rearrangement uses TRBV20-1 and TRBJ1-4; D not resolved. The TCR comes from a man younger than 30 who had mild COVID-19 (a few samples of this study predate the infection). Cell type and time point are not known. CDR3 region: CSASGRPREKLFF. The CDR3 DNA reads as TGCAGTGCCAGTGGCCGGCCTCGGGAAAAACTGTTTTTT.